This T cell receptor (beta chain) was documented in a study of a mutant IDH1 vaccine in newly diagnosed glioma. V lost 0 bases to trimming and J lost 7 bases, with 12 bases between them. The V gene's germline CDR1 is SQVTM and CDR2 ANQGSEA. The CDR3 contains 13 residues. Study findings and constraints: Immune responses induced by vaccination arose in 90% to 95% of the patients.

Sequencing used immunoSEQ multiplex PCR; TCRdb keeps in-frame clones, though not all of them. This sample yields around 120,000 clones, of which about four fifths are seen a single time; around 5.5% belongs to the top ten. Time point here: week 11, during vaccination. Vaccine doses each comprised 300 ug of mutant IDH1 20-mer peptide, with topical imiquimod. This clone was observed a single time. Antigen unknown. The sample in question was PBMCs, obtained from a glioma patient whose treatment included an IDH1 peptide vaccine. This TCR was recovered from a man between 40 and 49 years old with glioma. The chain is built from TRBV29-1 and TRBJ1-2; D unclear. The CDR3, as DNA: TGCAGCGTTGAAGATTTCCGGGGTACTGGCTACACCTTC. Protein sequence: CSVEDFRGTGYTF.